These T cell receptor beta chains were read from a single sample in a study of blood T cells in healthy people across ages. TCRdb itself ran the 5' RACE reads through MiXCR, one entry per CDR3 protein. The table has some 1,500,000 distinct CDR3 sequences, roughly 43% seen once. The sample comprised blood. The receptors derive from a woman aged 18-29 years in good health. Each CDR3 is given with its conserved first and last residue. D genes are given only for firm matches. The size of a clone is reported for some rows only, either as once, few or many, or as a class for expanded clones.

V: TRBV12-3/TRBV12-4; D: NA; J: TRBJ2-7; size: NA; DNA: TGTGCCAGCAGTTCTGACAGTTATTCCTACGAGCAGTACTTC; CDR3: CASSSDSYSYEQYF
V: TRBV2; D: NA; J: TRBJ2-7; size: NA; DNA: TGTGCCAGCAGTGAACTGGGCCCTGTGGGGCAGTACTTC; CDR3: CASSELGPVGQYF
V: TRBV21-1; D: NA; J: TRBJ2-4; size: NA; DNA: TGTGCCAGCAGGGGACAGGGGGCCCTAGACCTAGCCAAAAACATTCAGTACTTC; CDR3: CASRGQGALDLAKNIQYF
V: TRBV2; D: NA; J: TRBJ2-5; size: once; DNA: TGTGCCAGCAGTGAGGGTCGTTCGGAGGCCCAGTACTTC; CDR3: CASSEGRSEAQYF
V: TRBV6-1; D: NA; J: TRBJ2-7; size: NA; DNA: TGTGCCAGCAGTGAAGCTCACGTCTACGAGCAGTACTTC; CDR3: CASSEAHVYEQYF
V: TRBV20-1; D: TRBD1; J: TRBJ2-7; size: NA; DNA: TGCAGTGCTAGGGGACAGGGGGGTCAGTCCTACGAGCAGTACTTC; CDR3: CSARGQGGQSYEQYF
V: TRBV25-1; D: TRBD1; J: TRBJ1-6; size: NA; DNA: TGTGCCAGCAGTAGGAGAACAGGGGGCGCTGGGTCACCCCTCCACTTT; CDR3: CASSRRTGGAGSPLHF
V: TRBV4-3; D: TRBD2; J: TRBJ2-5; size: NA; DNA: TGCGCCAGCAGCGGGAGGGTTTCGGGTGAGCAGTACTTC; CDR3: CASSGRVSGEQYF
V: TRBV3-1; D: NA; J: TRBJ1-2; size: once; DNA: TGTGCCAGCAGCCTCCATCAGGATGGCTGCACCTTC; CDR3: CASSLHQDGCTF
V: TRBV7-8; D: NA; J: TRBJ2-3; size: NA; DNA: TGTGCCAGCAGCCCCGGACGGGTGATTAGCACAGATACGCAGTATTTT; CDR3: CASSPGRVISTDTQYF
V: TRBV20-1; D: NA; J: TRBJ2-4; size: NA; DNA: TGCAGTGCTATCGGGGAAATTATAGCCAACAACATTCAGTACTTC; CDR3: CSAIGEIIANNIQYF
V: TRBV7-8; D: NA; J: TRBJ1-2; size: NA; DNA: TGTGCCAGCAGCTTAGAACCGGGCCGGGATGGCTACACCTTC; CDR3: CASSLEPGRDGYTF
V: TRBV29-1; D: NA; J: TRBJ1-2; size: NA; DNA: TGCAGCGTTAAGGTCCACTATGGCTACACCTTC; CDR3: CSVKVHYGYTF
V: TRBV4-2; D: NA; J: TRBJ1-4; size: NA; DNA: TGTGCCAGCAGCCAATCCGATGAAAAACTGTTTTTT; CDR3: CASSQSDEKLFF
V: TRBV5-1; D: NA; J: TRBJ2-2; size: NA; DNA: TGCGCCAGCAGCTTGGCCCGGGCCGGGGAGCTGTTTTTT; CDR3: CASSLARAGELFF
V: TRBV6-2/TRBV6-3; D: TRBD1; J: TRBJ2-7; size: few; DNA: TGTGCCAGCAGTTACTCGTTTTTCGGGACAGGCTACGAGCAGTACTTC; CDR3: CASSYSFFGTGYEQYF
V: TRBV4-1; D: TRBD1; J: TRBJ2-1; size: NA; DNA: TGCGCCGGCAGCCAAACCAGGACAGGGTTCAATGAGCAGTTCTTC; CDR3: CAGSQTRTGFNEQFF
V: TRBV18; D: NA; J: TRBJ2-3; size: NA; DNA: TGTGCCAGCTCACCACCAGCAAGAGCGCAGTATTTT; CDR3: CASSPPARAQYF
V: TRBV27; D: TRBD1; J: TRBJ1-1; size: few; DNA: TGTGCCAGCAATCGACAGGGACCGAACACTGAAGCTTTCTTT; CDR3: CASNRQGPNTEAFF
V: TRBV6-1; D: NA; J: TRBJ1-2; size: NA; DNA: TGTGCCAGCAGTGAAGCTAAGATAGGAGGCTACACCTTC; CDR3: CASSEAKIGGYTF
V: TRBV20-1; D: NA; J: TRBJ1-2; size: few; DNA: TGCAGTGCTAGAGATCTGTCTTTTACCTCGTTACCGGCTTATGGCTACACCTTC; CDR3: CSARDLSFTSLPAYGYTF
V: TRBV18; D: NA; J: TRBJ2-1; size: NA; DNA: TGTGCCAGCTCATCAGGGGCTAGGGGAATCGATGAGCAGTTCTTC; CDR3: CASSSGARGIDEQFF
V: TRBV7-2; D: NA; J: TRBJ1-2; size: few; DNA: TGTGCCAGCAGCTTCGGGCCAAAAGATGGCTACACCTTC; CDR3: CASSFGPKDGYTF
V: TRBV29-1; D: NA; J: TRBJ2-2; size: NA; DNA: TGCAGCGTTACACCGGGACATGGAACCCAATTGAACACCGGGGAGCTGTTTTTT; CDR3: CSVTPGHGTQLNTGELFF
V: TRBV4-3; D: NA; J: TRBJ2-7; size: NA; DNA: TGCGCCAGCAGCCAAGATTACCGAACGACACCCTACGAGCAGTACTTC; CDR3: CASSQDYRTTPYEQYF
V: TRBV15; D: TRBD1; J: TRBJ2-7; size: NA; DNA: TGTGCCACCAGCCCCGATCGACAGGGGAACTACGAGCAGTACTTC; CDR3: CATSPDRQGNYEQYF
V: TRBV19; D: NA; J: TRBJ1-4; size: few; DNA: TGTGCCAGTAAGGAGGTGGGGGTTATCGAAAAACTGTTTTTT; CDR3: CASKEVGVIEKLFF
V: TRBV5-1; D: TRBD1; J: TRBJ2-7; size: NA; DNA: TGCGCCAGCAGCTACTATAGCCCCGGGACAGGGGGATCCTACGAGCAGTACTTC; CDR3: CASSYYSPGTGGSYEQYF
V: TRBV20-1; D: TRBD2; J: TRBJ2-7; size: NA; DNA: TGCAGTGCTAGTTGGGGAAGAAGCGGGACCTACGAGCAGTACTTC; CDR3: CSASWGRSGTYEQYF
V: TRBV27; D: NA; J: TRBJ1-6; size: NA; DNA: TGTGCCAGCAGTTTATCGTCGTCCGGGTCACCCCTCCACTTT; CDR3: CASSLSSSGSPLHF
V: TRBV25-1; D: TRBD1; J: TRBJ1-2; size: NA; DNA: TGTGCCAGCAGTGCCCGGACAGGGGGCGTTAGCTATGGCTACACCTTC; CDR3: CASSARTGGVSYGYTF
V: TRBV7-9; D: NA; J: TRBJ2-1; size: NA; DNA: TGTGCCAACAGCTCCCAGGGCAATGAGCAGTTCTTC; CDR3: CANSSQGNEQFF
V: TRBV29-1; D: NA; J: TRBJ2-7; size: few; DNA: TGCAGCGTTGATGGCGGTCTCTACAATGAGCAGTACTTC; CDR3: CSVDGGLYNEQYF
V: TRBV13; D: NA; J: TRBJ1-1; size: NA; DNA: TGTGCCAGCAGCAAAGGGTGGGGATTTGAAGCTTTCTTT; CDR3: CASSKGWGFEAFF
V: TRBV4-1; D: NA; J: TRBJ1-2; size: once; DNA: TGCGCCAGCAGCTCTCAACAGGGCTATGGCTACACCTTC; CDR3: CASSSQQGYGYTF
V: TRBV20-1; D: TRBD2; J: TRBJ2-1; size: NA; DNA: TGCAGTGCTAGAGACGCGGGGGGGCCCTTTAACTACAATGAGCAGTTCTTC; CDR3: CSARDAGGPFNYNEQFF
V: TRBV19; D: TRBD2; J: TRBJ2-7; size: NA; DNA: TGTGCCAGTACCCACTTCCGGGACTATGCGGGGGAGATGGACTACGAGCAGTACTTC; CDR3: CASTHFRDYAGEMDYEQYF
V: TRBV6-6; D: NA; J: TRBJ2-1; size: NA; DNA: TGTGCCAGCAGTTACTCCTTGGCACGAGGTGAGCAGTTCTTC; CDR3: CASSYSLARGEQFF
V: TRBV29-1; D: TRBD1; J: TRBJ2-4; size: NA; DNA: TGCAGCGTCTGGGACAGGGGCGGGAACATTCAGTACTTC; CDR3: CSVWDRGGNIQYF
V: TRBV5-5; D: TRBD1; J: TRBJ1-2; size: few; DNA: TGTGCCAGCAGCCCTATGCGGGTTGACAGGGGGCGACTTGGCTACACCTTC; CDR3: CASSPMRVDRGRLGYTF
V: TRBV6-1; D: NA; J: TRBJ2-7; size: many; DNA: TGTGCCAGCAGTTCGGGACTCCCTTACGAGCAGTACTTC; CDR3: CASSSGLPYEQYF
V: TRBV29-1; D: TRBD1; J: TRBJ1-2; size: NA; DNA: TGCAGCGTTGGGACAGGCATACTCTATGGCTACACCTTC; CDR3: CSVGTGILYGYTF
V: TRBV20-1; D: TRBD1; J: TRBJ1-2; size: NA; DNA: TGCAGTGCTGAGACAGGGTCGGACTATGGCTACACCTTC; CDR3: CSAETGSDYGYTF
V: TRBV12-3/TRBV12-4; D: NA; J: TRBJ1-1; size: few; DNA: TGTGCCAGCAGTTTATTCGAAATGGGGGGGGTAATGAACACTGAAGCTTTCTTT; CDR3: CASSLFEMGGVMNTEAFF
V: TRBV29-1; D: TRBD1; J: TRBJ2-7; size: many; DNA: TGCAGCGTGATCCGGGACAGGGGATCCTACGAGCAGTACTTC; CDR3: CSVIRDRGSYEQYF
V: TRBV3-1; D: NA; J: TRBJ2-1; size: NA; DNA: TGTGCCAGCAGCCAAGATCCCAGGGCCTACAATGAGCAGTTCTTC; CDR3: CASSQDPRAYNEQFF
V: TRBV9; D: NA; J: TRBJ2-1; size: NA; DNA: TGTGCCAGCAGCGTAGGACGGGGAGACTACAATGAGCAGTTCTTC; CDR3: CASSVGRGDYNEQFF
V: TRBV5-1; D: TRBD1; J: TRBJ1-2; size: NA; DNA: TGCGCCAGCAGCGCGACAGGGGTGCAAGGCTACACCTTC; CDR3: CASSATGVQGYTF
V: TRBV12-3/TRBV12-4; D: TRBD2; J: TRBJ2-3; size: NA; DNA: TGTGCCAGCAGTTTCACGCGGGGGGTAGATACGGAGTATTTT; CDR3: CASSFTRGVDTEYF
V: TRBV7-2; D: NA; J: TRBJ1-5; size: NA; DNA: TGTGCCAGCAGCTTAGTAGCCAAGTACGGTCAGCCCCAGCATTTT; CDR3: CASSLVAKYGQPQHF
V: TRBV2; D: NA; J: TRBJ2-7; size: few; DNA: TGTGCCAGCACTGGGGAGGCTTACTCCTACGAGCAGTACTTC; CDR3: CASTGEAYSYEQYF
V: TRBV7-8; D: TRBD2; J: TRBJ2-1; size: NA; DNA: TGTGCCAGCAGCTTAGCAACGAGGCTAGCGGGGGGGCGGAATGAGCAGTTCTTC; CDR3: CASSLATRLAGGRNEQFF
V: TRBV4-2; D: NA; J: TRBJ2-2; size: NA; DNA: TGTGCCAGCAGCCAAGTTTGGAAAAACACCGGGGAGCTGTTTTTT; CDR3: CASSQVWKNTGELFF
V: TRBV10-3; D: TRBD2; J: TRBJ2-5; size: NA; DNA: TGTGCCATTAGCGGGGCTGGTCCAGAGACCCAGTACTTC; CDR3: CAISGAGPETQYF
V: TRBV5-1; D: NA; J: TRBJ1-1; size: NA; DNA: TGCGCCAGCAGCTTGGCCGTAACAAGTGAAGCTTTCTTT; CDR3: CASSLAVTSEAFF